Below, 24 T cell receptor beta chains from the same sample are listed, as sequenced in a study of memory CD4+ T cells and cytomegalovirus serostatus. Single viable CD3+CD4+CD8-CD45RO+ cells were sorted as the memory CD4+ T cells. Sequenced by immunoSEQ multiplex PCR; TCRdb stores in-frame clones only, minus some. The sample includes under 75,000 clones, around 82% seen only once; the top ten take around 0.53%. The sequenced material came from memory CD4+ T cells from blood. Receptor source: an adult in good health and CMV-seronegative. Some clones in this sample may be carry-over from other donors' samples.

This sequence joins TRBV5-5 and TRBJ2-2; no definite D call. CDR3 length: 12 residues. Trimming shortened V by 3 bases and J by 3 bases, and 3 bases separated the two germline ends. Germline values: CDR1 SGHKS, CDR2 YYEKEE (reference sequence). This CDR3 is CASSSYTGELFF. The CDR3 region has the DNA TGTGCCAGCAGCTCCTACACCGGGGAGCTGTTTTTT.

The V call is TRBV7-9, the J call TRBJ1-2, with 7 nucleotides matching TRBD1. The germline V gene has CDR1 SEHNR and CDR2 FQNEAQ (reference sequence). The CDR3 length is 13 residues. V was clipped by 8 bases and J by 3 bases; unmatched bases: 6. The CDR3 DNA reads TGTGCCAGCCACCCAACAGGGGACTATGGCTACACCTTC. It yields the protein CASHPTGDYGYTF.

J is TRBJ1-2 and V is TRBV4-2, with D hard to call. This CDR3 spans 13 amino acids. V shed 1 base and J shed 3 bases, with 6 bases lying between them. Germline CDR1 LGHNA, CDR2 YNFKEQ. In DNA form, the CDR3 reads TGTGCCAGCAGCCAAGGAACAGACTATGGCTACACCTTC. Amino acids: CASSQGTDYGYTF.

With respect to this clone: An end of the junction does not agree with germline; a read error may underlie this. The V gene is TRBV7-2, the J gene TRBJ2-7; the match to TRBD2 covers 14 bases. The germline CDR1 and CDR2 sequences are SGHTA and FQGNSA. The CDR3 runs 13 residues. In DNA, the CDR3 is TGTGCCAGCAGCCCAGGACTAGCGGGGGGCCCGGACTTC. Its translation: CASSPGLAGGPDF. Based on the CDR3 plus reference TRBV7-2 and TRBJ2-7, the full variable domain is GAGVSQSPSNKVTEKGKDVELRCDPISGHTALYWYRQSLGQGLEFLIYFQGNSAPDKSGLPSDRFSAERTGGSVSTLTIQRTQQEDSAVYLCASSPGLAGGPDFGPGTRLTVT.

The chain carries TRBV23-1 and TRBJ2-1; D perhaps matches TRBD2 (6 bases). TRBV23-1 counts as an open reading frame of uncertain function. With 4 bases removed from V and 7 bases from J, the gap between germline ends came to 14 bases. This CDR3 contains 14 residues. This chain's CDR3 is CASSPGGVRNEQFF. The CDR3 region has the DNA TGCGCCAGCAGTCCAGGCGGGGTGAGAAATGAGCAGTTCTTC.

The chain is built from TRBV5-5 and TRBJ2-7; D is unclear. Germline V gene lookup returns CDR1 SGHKS and CDR2 YYEKEE (reference sequence). The CDR3 spans 13 residues. The ends were cut back, 2 bases at V and 6 bases at J, with 12 bases in the middle. The CDR3, as DNA: TGTGCCAGCAGCTTCGGGTGGTCTGGCGAGCAGTACTTC. The encoded protein is CASSFGWSGEQYF.

The chain carries TRBV18 and TRBJ2-2; TRBD1 aligns across 9 bases. Germline V gene sequence: CDR1 KGHSH, CDR2 LQKENI. The CDR3 runs to 20 residues. The V and J ends lost 1 base and 4 bases, in that order; junction bases with no gene match: 16. The CDR3 here is CASSPQGTGILVTPTGELFF. The CDR3 bases are TGTGCCAGCTCACCACAGGGGACAGGGATACTCGTAACGCCCACCGGGGAGCTGTTTTTT.

This rearrangement joins TRBV11-2 to TRBJ1-3; maybe TRBD1 (5 bases). The CDR3 is made up of 16 amino acids. Trimming took 6 bases from V and 0 from J, leaving 15 bases between them. CDR1 and CDR2 (germline): SGHAT, FQNNGV. CDR3 DNA sequence: TGTGCCAGCAGGGGACCAGTGCCCGACTCTGGAAACACCATATATTTT. Its translation is CASRGPVPDSGNTIYF.

The V gene is TRBV27, the J gene TRBJ2-7; D is possibly TRBD1 (5 bases). The CDR3 totals 14 residues. V was trimmed by 3 bases and J by 1 base, leaving 10 bases between them. Germline V lookup: CDR1 MNHEY, CDR2 SMNVEV (reference sequence). DNA for the CDR3: TGTGCCAGCAGTTTGACAGCTTTATCCTACGAGCAGTACTTC. Translated, it gives CASSLTALSYEQYF.

This clone showed up just once. The chain combines TRBV28 with TRBJ2-4; TRBD1 might be the D (6 bases). Deletions cut 6 bases from V and 2 bases from J, with 14 bases between. This CDR3 spans 15 amino acids. Germline V gene data show CDR1 as MDHEN and CDR2 as SYDVKM. The CDR3 DNA reads TGTGCCAGCAGCCCCAGGGGCATTTCCAAAAACATTCAGTACTTC. Residues: CASSPRGISKNIQYF.

This sequence joins TRBV19 and TRBJ1-4; 12 bases are a match to TRBD1. Germline loops: CDR1 LNHDA, CDR2 SQIVND (reference sequence). This CDR3 has 15 residues. V lost 3 bases and J lost 8; bases outside the gene matches: 4. CDR3 sequence reads: CASSIAGTGGEKLFF. For the CDR3, the DNA is TGTGCCAGTAGTATCGCCGGGACAGGGGGCGAAAAACTGTTTTTT.

The CDR3 region is CASSSGGGSYEQYF. CDR3 DNA: TGCGCCAGCAGCTCAGGGGGGGGAAGCTACGAGCAGTACTTC. This chain joins TRBV5-1 and TRBJ2-7, with D tentatively TRBD1 or TRBD2 (7 bases each). The CDR3 loop spans 14 amino acids. Trimming cost V 3 bases and J 3 bases, with 13 bases left between them. Germline V CDR1 and CDR2: SGHRS, YFSETQ.

The rearrangement uses TRBV30 and TRBJ1-2; D is perhaps TRBD1 (6 bases). Trimming removed 0 bases at V and 4 bases at J, with 9 bases between. The V gene's germline CDR1 is GTSNPN and CDR2 SVGIG (reference sequence). This CDR3 is built from 13 residues. CDR3 loop: CAWSVQGGYGYTF. The CDR3 DNA reads TGTGCCTGGAGTGTACAAGGGGGCTATGGCTACACCTTC.

The DNA of the CDR3 is TGTGCCAGCAGCTTGAATAGCGCCCGACCTAACTATGGCTACACCTTC. Protein: CASSLNSARPNYGYTF. V gene TRBV5-8 combines with J gene TRBJ1-2; D is unresolved. Germline-derived CDR1 and CDR2 are SGHTS and YDEGEE. The CDR3 has 16 residues. V shed 1 base and J shed 0 bases, with 13 bases lying between them.

The V and J genes are TRBV5-5 and TRBJ2-3; tentative D call: TRBD1 (6 bases). The CDR3 is 15 amino acids. The ends were cut back, 5 bases at V and 4 bases at J, with 17 bases in the middle. Germline values: CDR1 SGHKS, CDR2 YYEKEE (reference sequence). The CDR3 sequence: CASRTWGRGPDTQYF. Written as DNA, the CDR3 is TGTGCCAGCAGGACGTGGGGGCGCGGGCCAGATACGCAGTATTTT.

This sequence joins TRBV7-8 and TRBJ2-3; no definite D call. The CDR3 contains 15 residues. Trimming removed 1 base at V and 1 base at J, with 9 bases between. Germline CDR1 and CDR2: SGHVS and FQNEAQ. Written as DNA, the CDR3 is TGTGCCAGCAGCTTAGGGGTGATGGGCACAGATACGCAGTATTTT. Amino acid sequence: CASSLGVMGTDTQYF.

J is TRBJ2-7 and V is TRBV25-1, with D hard to call. The V end was cut by 4 bases, the J end by 2 bases, with 12 bases between. The CDR3 has 14 amino acids. From germline, CDR1 is MGHDK and CDR2 SYGVNS. The CDR3 nucleotides are TGTGCCAGCAGTGCCAGGACGGTTCCCTACGAGCAGTACTTC. Protein sequence: CASSARTVPYEQYF.

A single count supports this clone. The chain has TRBV28 and TRBJ2-3; 12 nucleotides line up with TRBD1. CDR1 and CDR2 from the germline V gene are MDHEN and SYDVKM. The V and J ends lost 11 bases and 4 bases, in that order; junction bases with no gene match: 10. CDR3 length equals 15 residues. The DNA for the CDR3 is TGTGCCGGACAAACCGGGACAGGGGGCCCAGATACGCAGTATTTT. Translation gives CAGQTGTGGPDTQYF. Based on the CDR3 plus reference TRBV28 and TRBJ2-3, the full variable domain is DVKVTQSSRYLVKRTGEKVFLECVQDMDHENMFWYRQDPGLGLRLIYFSYDVKMKEKGDIPEGYSVSREKKERFSLILESASTNQTSMYLCAGQTGTGGPDTQYFGPGTRLTVL.

The rearrangement uses TRBV6-5 and TRBJ2-7; 9 bases agree with TRBD1. CDR1 MNHEY and CDR2 SVGAGI come from the germline V gene. The CDR3 is made up of 15 amino acids. V was clipped by 6 bases and J by 0 bases; unmatched bases: 6. CDR3 DNA: TGTGCCAGCAGACGTACGACAGGGGGCTCCTACGAGCAGTACTTC. Its protein is CASRRTTGGSYEQYF.

This chain connects TRBV27 to TRBJ2-2; the D is unclear. CDR3 size: 13 residues. With 4 bases removed from V and 6 bases from J, the gap between germline ends came to 9 bases. Germline CDR1 MNHEY, CDR2 SMNVEV (reference sequence). CDR3: CASSSEYSGELFF. For the CDR3, the DNA is TGTGCCAGCAGTTCCGAGTATTCCGGGGAGCTGTTTTTT.

The chain carries TRBV30 and TRBJ1-5, with D possibly TRBD1 on 5 matching bases. The germline V gene has CDR1 GTSNPN and CDR2 SVGIG (reference sequence). CDR3 size: 16 residues. Trimming removed 2 bases at V and 5 bases at J, with 19 bases between. The CDR3 DNA follows: TGTGCCTGGAGTTCGCAGCAGGGCGGATGGGATCAGCCCCAGCATTTT. Encoded protein: CAWSSQQGGWDQPQHF.

This clone was picked up one time. V gene TRBV19 combines with J gene TRBJ2-3; D not resolved. V lost 3 bases, J lost 6 bases, and 10 bases lay in between. This CDR3 comprises 13 residues. Germline V lookup: CDR1 LNHDA, CDR2 SQIVND (reference sequence). The CDR3 loop is CASSINLGDTQYF. The CDR3 nucleotides read TGTGCCAGTAGTATTAATTTGGGGGATACGCAGTATTTT.

In this sample, this clone turned up once. The chain combines TRBV5-1 with TRBJ2-3; D not resolved. Trimming pared 1 base from V and 1 base from J, leaving 4 bases between. Germline V CDR1 and CDR2: SGHRS, YFSETQ. The CDR3 covers 13 residues. CDR3 sequence: CASSLFGTDTQYF. CDR3 DNA sequence: TGCGCCAGCAGCTTGTTTGGCACAGATACGCAGTATTTT. The full variable domain, with the rest looked up from reference TRBV5-1 and TRBJ2-3, is KAGVTQTPRYLIKTRGQQVTLSCSPISGHRSVSWYQQTPGQGLQFLFEYFSETQRNKGNFPGRFSGRQFSNSRSEMNVSTLELGDSALYLCASSLFGTDTQYFGPGTRLTVL.

This clone has only one observation. The chain has TRBV2 and TRBJ2-2, with TRBD1 identical over 9 bases. CDR3 size: 16 residues. Germline CDR1 reads SNHLY; CDR2 reads FYNNEI. With V trimmed by 5 bases and J by 2 bases, 6 bases remained unmatched. CDR3 region: CASSRQGVLNTGELFF. CDR3 sequence (DNA): TGTGCCAGCAGTAGACAGGGGGTACTCAACACCGGGGAGCTGTTTTTT.